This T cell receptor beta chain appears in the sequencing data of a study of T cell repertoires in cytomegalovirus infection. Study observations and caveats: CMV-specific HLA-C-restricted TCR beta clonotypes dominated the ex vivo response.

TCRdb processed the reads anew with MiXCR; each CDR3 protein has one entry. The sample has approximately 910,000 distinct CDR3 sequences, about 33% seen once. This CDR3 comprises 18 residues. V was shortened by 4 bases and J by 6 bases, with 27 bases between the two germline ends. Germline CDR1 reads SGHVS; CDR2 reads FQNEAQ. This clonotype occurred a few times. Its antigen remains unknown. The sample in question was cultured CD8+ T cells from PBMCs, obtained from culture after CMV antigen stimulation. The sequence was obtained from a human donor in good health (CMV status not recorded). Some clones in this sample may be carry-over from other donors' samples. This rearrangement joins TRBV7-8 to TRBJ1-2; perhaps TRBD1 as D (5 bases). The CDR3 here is CASSYDRDGGFGLDGYTF. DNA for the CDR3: TGTGCCAGCAGCTACGACCGGGACGGAGGGTTTGGCTTGGATGGCTACACCTTC.